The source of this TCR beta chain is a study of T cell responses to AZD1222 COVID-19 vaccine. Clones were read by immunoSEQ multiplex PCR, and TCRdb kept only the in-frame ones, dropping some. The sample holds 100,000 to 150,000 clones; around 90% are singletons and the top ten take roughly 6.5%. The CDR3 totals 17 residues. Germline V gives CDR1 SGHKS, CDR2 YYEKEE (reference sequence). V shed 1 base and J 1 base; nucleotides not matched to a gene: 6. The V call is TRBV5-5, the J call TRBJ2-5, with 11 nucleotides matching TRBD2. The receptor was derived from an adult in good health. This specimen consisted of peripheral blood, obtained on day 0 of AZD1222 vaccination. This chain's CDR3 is CASSLILAGGPQETQYF. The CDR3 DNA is TGTGCCAGCAGCTTGATTTTAGCGGGGGGGCCCCAAGAGACCCAGTACTTC.